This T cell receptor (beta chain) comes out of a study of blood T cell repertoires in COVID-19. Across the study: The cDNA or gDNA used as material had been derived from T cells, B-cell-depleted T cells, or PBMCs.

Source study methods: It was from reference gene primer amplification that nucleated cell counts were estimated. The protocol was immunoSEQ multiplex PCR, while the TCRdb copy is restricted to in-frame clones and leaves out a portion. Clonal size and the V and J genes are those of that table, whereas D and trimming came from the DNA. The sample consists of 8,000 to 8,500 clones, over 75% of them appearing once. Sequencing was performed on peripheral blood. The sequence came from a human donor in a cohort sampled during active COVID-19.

The DNA of the CDR3 is TGTGCCAGCAGTCCAGGGGGTGAAAAACTGTTTTTT. This sequence encodes CASSPGGEKLFF. The chain is built from TRBV25-1 and TRBJ1-4, with 7 nucleotides matching TRBD1. Germline V gives CDR1 MGHDK, CDR2 SYGVNS. CDR3 length: 12 residues. J was trimmed by 7 bases and V by 5 bases; bases with no gene match: 1.